This TCR beta chain was recovered during a study of human T cells and chemical hapten exposure. TCRdb re-called the RACE reads through MiXCR, storing one row per CDR3 protein. The sample lists about 140,000 distinct CDR3 sequences, about an eighth occurring once. Study observations and caveats: Controls formed significantly fewer large CDR3 similarity clusters than expanded TCRs did.

This clonotype appeared a few times. Its antigen is currently unknown. The V and J ends lost 0 bases and 1 base respectively, with 10 bases between them. CDR3 length: 15 amino acids. Germline V gene sequence: CDR1 DFQATT, CDR2 SNEGSKA (reference sequence). As for time point: patch test 2, 6 weeks after DPC sensitization. Treatment: therapeutic diphenylcyclopropenone sensitization with weekly scalp DPC. Blood collection took place prior to placing each patch test. This chain joins TRBV20-1 and TRBJ1-5; D is perhaps TRBD1 (5 bases). The material sequenced was whole blood, taken in connection with sensitization to the hapten diphenylcyclopropenone (DPC). The receptor comes from a woman between 45 and 65 years old with alopecia areata. Some clones in this sample may be carry-over from other donors' samples. The CDR3 coding sequence is TGCAGTGCTAGAGAGGGGGGAGTCAGCAATCAGCCCCAGCATTTT. Its protein product is CSAREGGVSNQPQHF.